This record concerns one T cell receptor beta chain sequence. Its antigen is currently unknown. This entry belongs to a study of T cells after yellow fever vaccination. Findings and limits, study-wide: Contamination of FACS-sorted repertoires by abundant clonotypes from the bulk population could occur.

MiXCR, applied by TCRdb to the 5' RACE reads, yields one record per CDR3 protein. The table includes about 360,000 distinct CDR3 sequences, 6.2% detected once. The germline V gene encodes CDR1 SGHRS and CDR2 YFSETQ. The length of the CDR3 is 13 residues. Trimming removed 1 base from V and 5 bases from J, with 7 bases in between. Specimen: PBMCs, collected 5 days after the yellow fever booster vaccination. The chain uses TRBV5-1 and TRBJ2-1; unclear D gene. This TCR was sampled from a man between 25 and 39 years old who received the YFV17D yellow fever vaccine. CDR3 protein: CASSLSTDNEQFF. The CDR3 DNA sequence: TGCGCCAGCAGCTTGAGCACAGACAATGAGCAGTTCTTC.